The sequence of this TCR beta chain was determined in a study of identical twins. Notes on the study in general: Carriage of fewer insertions was seen in abundant cord blood beta clonotypes, whereas memory repertoires showed none. The study reached conclusions through statistical analysis that was cross-sectional, not following the same donors.

One entry per CDR3 protein, called by TCRdb with MiXCR from the 5' RACE reads. The sample contains roughly 750,000 distinct CDR3 sequences, 20% to 25% of which appear only once. This clonotype came up a few times. Antigen specificity is unknown. From germline, CDR1 is SGHTA and CDR2 FQGNSA. The trim removed 6 bases at V and 2 bases at J, leaving 11 bases unmatched. This CDR3 is built from 17 residues. This sample also appeared in a second study, on T cells expressing NK-cell markers. That source reports: Repertoire data for TCR beta were derived from sorted T cells (CD3+CD56+NKG2C+, CD3+CD56+NKG2C- and CD3+CD56-NKG2C+). Of the CD8+ T cells in six or seven donors, about 1.0-7.0% belonged to dominant NKG2C+ clonotypes.

Source material: PBMCs. The chain couples TRBV7-2 to TRBJ1-3, with 9 bases lining up with TRBD1. The sequence was obtained from a woman aged 18-29 years in good health. The DNA for the CDR3 is TGTGCCAGCAGGAGATATACAGGGGGCGCCGCTGGAAACACCATATATTTT. Amino acids: CASRRYTGGAAGNTIYF.